The following is a T cell receptor beta chain sequence with its context. Other DNA sequences in the sample encode the same CDR3. Recruitment covered 25 or so US areas and drew participants whose ages spanned about 18 to 100 years. All exposed participants met a person with COVID-19 within 2 weeks before entering the study. This sample stems from a study of blood T cell repertoires in COVID-19. Study at large: From T cells, B-cell-depleted T cells, or PBMCs came the material, which was cDNA or gDNA.

In the study's own analysis: Reference gene primer amplification in the assay estimated nucleated cell counts. This table comes from immunoSEQ multiplex PCR, and its TCRdb copy is limited to in-frame clones, with some not included. For V, J and clone size, that table is used; D and trimming come from the DNA. The sample has roughly 400,000 clones, approximately 90% seen once. This CDR3 comprises 13 residues. V gave up 3 bases and J gave up 0 bases, with 5 bases separating them. Germline lookup yields CDR1 MDHEN and CDR2 SYDVKM. The rearrangement uses TRBV28 and TRBJ1-1; D is ambiguous. The specimen sequenced was PBMCs or T cells enriched from blood (not recorded which). The receptor was isolated from a woman in her late teens or twenties who had been exposed to COVID-19. The CDR3 region is CASSFRMNTEAFF. CDR3 bases: TGTGCCAGCAGTTTCCGTATGAACACTGAAGCTTTCTTT. Complete variable domain (other parts from reference TRBV28 and TRBJ1-1): DVKVTQSSRYLVKRTGEKVFLECVQDMDHENMFWYRQDPGLGLRLIYFSYDVKMKEKGDIPEGYSVSREKKERFSLILESASTNQTSMYLCASSFRMNTEAFFGQGTRLTVV.